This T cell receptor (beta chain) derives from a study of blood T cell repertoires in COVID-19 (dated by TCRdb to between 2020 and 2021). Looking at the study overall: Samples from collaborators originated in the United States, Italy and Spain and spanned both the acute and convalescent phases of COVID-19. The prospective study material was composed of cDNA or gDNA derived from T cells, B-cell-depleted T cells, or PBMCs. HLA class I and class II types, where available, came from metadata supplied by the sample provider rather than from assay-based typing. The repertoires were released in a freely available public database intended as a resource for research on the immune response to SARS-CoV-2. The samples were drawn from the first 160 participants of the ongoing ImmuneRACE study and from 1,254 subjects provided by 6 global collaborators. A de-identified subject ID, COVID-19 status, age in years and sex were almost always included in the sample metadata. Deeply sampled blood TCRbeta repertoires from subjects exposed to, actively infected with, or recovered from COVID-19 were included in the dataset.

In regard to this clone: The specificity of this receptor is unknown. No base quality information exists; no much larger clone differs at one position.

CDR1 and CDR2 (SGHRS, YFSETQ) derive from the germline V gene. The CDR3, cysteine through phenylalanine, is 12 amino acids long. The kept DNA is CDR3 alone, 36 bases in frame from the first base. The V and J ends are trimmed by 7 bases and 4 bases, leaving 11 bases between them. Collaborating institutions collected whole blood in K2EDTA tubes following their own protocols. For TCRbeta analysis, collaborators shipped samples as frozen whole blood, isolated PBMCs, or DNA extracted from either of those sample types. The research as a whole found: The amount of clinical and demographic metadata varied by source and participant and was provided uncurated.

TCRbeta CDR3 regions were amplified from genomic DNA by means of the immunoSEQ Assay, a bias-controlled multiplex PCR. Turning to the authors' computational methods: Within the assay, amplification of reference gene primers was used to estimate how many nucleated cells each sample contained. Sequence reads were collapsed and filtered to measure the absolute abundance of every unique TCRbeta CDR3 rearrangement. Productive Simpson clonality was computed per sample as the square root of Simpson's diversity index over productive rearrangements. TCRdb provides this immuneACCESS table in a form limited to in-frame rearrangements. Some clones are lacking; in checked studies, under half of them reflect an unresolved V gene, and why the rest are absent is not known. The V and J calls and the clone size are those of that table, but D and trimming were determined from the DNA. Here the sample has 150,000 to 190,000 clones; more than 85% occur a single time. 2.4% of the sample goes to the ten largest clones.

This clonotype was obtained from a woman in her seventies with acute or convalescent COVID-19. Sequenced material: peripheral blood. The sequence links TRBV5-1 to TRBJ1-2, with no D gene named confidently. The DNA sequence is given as TGCGCCAGCGGTCCGGGAGGCTATGGCTACACCTTC. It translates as CASGPGGYGYTF.